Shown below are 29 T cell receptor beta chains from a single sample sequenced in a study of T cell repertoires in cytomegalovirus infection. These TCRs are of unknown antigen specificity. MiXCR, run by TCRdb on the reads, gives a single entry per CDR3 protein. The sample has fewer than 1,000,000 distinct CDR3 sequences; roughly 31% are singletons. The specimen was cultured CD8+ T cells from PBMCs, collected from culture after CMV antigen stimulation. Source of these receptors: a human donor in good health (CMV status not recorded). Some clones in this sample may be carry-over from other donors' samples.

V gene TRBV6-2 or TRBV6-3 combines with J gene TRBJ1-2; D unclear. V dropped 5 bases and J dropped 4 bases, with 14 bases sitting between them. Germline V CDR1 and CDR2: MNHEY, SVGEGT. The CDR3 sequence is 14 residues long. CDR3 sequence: CASSPTGPTYGYTF. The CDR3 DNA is TGTGCCAGCAGTCCGACCGGGCCTACCTATGGCTACACCTTC.

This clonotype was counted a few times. As DNA, the CDR3 is TGTGCCAGCAGCCAAGAGGACCGCCAGAATTACTACACCTTC. As protein: CASSQEDRQNYYTF. The rearrangement joins TRBV4-2 to TRBJ1-2, with D unclear. From germline, CDR1 is LGHNA and CDR2 YNFKEQ. Deletions cut 0 bases from V and 10 bases from J, with 15 bases between. This CDR3 has 14 residues.

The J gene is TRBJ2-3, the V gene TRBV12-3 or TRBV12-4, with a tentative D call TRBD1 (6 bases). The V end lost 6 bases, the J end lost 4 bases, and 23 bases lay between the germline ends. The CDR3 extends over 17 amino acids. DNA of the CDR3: TGTGCCAGCAGCTCCCTTTGGGGGCCTATTGGATCAGATACGCAGTATTTT. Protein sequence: CASSSLWGPIGSDTQYF.

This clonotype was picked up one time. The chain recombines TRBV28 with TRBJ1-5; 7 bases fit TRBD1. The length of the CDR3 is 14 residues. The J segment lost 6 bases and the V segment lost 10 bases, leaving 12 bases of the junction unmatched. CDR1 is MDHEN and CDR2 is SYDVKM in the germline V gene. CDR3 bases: TGTGCCATTGCGCCGGGACAGTTCACTCAGCCCCAGCATTTT. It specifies CAIAPGQFTQPQHF.

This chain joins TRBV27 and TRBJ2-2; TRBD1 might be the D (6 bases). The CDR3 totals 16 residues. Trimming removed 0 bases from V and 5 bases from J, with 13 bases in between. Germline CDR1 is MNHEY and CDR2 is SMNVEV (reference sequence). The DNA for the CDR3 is TGTGCCAGCAGTTTATCGGCAGGGGAAAGAACCGGGGAGCTGTTTTTT. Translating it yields CASSLSAGERTGELFF.

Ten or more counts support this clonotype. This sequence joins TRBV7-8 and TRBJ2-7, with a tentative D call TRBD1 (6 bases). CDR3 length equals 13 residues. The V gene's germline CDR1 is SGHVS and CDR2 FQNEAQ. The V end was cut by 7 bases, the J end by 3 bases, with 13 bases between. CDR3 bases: TGTGCCAGCACTTGGGGGCCCATCTACGAGCAGTACGTC. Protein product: CASTWGPIYEQYV.

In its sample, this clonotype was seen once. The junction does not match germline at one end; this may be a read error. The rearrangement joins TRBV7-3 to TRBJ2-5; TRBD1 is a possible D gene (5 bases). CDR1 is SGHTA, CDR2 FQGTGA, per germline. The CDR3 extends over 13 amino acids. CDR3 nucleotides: TGTGCCGGCAGCCCCGACAGCCAAGAGACCCAGTACTTC. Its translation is CAGSPDSQETQYF.

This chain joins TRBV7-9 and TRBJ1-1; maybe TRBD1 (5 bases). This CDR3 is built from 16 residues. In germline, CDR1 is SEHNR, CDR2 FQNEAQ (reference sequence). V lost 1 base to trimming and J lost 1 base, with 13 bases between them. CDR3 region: CASSLVPGGGNTEAFF. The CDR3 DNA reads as TGTGCCAGCAGCTTAGTCCCGGGGGGGGGGAACACTGAAGCTTTCTTT.

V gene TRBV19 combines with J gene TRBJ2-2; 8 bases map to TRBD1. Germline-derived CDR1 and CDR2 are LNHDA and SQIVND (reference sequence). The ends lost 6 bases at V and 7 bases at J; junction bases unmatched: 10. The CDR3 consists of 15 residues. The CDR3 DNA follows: TGTGCCAGTAGGGGGACCCGACAGGGGTTCGGGGAGCTGTTTTTT. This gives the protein CASRGTRQGFGELFF.

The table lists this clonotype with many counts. CDR3: CSARATGVGSYNEQFF. The DNA of the CDR3 is TGCAGTGCTAGGGCGACAGGGGTCGGCTCCTACAATGAGCAGTTCTTC. The chain combines TRBV20-1 with TRBJ2-1; 8 bases map to TRBD1. Germline V gives CDR1 DFQATT, CDR2 SNEGSKA (reference sequence). The CDR3 runs to 16 residues. V gave up 3 bases and J gave up 0 bases; unmatched junction bases: 7.

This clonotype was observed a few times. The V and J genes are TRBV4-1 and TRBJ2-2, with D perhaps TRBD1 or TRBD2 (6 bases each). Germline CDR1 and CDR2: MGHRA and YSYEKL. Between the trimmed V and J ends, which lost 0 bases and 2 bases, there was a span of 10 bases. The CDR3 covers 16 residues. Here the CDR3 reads CASSQDGGRNTGELFF. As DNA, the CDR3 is TGCGCCAGCAGCCAAGATGGGGGGCGAAACACCGGGGAGCTGTTTTTT.

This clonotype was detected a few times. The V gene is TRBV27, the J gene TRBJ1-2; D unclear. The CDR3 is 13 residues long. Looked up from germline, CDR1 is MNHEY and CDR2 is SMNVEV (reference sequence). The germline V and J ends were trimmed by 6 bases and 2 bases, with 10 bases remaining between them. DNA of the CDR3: TGTGCCAGCAGACTCGGCTCAAACTATGGCTACACCTTC. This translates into CASRLGSNYGYTF.

CDR3 protein: CATSRGDRRIFGNTIYF. CDR3 bases: TGTGCCACCAGCAGAGGCGATAGAAGGATTTTTGGAAACACCATATATTTT. The chain employs TRBV15 and TRBJ1-3, with D uncertain. The CDR3 covers 17 residues. V was clipped by 1 base and J by 3 bases, with 16 bases between them. CDR1 is LNHNV, CDR2 YYDKDF, per germline (reference sequence).

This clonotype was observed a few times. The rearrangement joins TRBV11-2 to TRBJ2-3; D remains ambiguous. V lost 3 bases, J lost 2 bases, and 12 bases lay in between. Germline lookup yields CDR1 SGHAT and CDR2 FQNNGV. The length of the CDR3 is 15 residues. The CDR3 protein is CASSFSPSYTDTQYF. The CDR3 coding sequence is TGTGCCAGCAGCTTCTCCCCCTCATACACAGATACGCAGTATTTT.

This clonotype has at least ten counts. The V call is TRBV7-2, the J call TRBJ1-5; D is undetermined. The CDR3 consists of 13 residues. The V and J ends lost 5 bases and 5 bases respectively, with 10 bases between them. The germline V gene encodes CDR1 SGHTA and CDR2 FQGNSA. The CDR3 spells CASSPRQYQPQHF. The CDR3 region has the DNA TGTGCCAGCAGCCCCCGGCAGTATCAGCCCCAGCATTTT.

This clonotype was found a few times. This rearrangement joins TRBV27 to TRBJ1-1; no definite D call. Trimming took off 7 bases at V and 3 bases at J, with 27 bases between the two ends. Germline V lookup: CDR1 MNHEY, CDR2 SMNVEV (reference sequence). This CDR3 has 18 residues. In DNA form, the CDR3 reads TGTGCCAGCACTCCATTTCGGACTTTGGGAACTCTGGACACTGAAGCTTTCTTT. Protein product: CASTPFRTLGTLDTEAFF.

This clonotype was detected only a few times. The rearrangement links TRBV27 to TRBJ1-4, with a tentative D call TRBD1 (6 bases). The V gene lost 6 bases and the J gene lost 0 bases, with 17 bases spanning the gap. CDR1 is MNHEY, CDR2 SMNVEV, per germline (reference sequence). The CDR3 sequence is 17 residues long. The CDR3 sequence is CASSQQGHPATNEKLFF. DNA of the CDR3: TGTGCCAGCAGCCAGCAGGGGCATCCTGCAACTAATGAAAAACTGTTTTTT.

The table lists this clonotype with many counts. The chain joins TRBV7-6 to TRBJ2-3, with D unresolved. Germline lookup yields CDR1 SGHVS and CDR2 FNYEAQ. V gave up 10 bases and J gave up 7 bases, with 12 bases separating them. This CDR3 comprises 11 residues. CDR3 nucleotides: TGTGCCATAATAGGCTCGAATACGCAGTATTTT. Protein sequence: CAIIGSNTQYF.

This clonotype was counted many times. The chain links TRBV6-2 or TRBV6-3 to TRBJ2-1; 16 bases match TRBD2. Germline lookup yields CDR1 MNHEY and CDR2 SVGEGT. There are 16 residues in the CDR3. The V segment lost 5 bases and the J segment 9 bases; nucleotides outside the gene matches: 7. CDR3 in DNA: TGTGCCAGCAGTCCCAGGGGACTAGCGGGGGGGGGTGAGCAGTTCTTC. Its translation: CASSPRGLAGGGEQFF.

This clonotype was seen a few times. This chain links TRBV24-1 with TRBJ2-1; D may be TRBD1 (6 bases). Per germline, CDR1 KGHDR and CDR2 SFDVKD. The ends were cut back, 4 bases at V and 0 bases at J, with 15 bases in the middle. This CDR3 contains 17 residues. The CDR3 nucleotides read TGTGCCACCAGTGAATTCAGGGGTCCGGGCTCCTACAATGAGCAGTTCTTC. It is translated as CATSEFRGPGSYNEQFF.

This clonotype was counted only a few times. The CDR3 DNA sequence: TGTGCCAGCTCCACAGGGGGTATGAGTGAAGCTTTCTTT. Encoded protein: CASSTGGMSEAFF. This rearrangement joins TRBV6-4 to TRBJ1-1, with 8 bases lining up with TRBD1. V dropped 8 bases and J dropped 7; count of bases not matched to a gene: 9. The germline V gene has CDR1 MRHNA and CDR2 SNTAGT. CDR3 length equals 13 residues.

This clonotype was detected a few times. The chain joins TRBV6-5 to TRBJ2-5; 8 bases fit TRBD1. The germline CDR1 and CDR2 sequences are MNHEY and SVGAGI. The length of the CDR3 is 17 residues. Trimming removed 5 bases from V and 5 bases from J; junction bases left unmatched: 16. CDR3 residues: CASSPTGVQEIVETQYF. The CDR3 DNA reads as TGTGCCAGCAGTCCGACAGGGGTGCAAGAAATAGTGGAGACCCAGTACTTC.

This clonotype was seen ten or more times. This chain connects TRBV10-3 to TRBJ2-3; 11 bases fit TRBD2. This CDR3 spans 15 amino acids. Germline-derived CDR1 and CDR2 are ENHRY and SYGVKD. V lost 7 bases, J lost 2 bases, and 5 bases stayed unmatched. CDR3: CAIKMTSGVTDTQYF. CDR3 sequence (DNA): TGTGCCATCAAAATGACTAGCGGGGTCACAGATACGCAGTATTTT.

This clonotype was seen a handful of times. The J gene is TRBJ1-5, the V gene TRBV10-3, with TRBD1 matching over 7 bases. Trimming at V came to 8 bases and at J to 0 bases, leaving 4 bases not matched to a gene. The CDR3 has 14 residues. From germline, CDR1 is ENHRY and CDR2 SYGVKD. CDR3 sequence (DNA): TGTGCCATCGGACAGGACTATAGCAATCAGCCCCAGCATTTT. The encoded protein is CAIGQDYSNQPQHF.

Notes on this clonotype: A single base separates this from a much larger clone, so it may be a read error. The CDR3 here is CASSSQSFTF. For the CDR3, the DNA is TGTGCCAGCAGCTCACAGAGTTTTACCTTC. The chain carries TRBV7-2 and TRBJ1-2; D is undetermined. Trimming pared 4 bases from V and 14 bases from J, leaving 11 bases between. This CDR3 comprises 10 residues. CDR1 is SGHTA, CDR2 FQGNSA, per germline.

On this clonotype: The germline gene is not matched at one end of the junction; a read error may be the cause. The CDR3 loop is CASSDNTSYGQYF. The CDR3 DNA sequence: TGTGCCAGCAGTGACAATACCTCCTACGGGCAGTACTTC. The genes are TRBV2 and TRBJ2-7; the D is unclear. Germline V lookup: CDR1 SNHLY, CDR2 FYNNEI. There are 13 residues in the CDR3.

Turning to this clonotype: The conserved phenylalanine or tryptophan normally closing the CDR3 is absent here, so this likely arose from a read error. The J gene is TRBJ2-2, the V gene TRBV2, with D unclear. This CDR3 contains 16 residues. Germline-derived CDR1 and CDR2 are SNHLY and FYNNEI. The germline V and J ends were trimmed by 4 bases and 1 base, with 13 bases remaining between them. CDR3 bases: TGTGCCAGCAGTGGAGGTAATCCCTTGAACACCGGGGAGCTGTTTCTT. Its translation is CASSGGNPLNTGELFL.

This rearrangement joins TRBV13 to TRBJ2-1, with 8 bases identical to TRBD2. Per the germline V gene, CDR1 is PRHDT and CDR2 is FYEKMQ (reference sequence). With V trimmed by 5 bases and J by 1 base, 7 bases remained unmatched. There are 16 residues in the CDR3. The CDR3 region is CASSPAGGPSYNEQFF. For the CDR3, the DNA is TGTGCCAGCAGCCCGGCGGGGGGCCCATCCTACAATGAGCAGTTCTTC.

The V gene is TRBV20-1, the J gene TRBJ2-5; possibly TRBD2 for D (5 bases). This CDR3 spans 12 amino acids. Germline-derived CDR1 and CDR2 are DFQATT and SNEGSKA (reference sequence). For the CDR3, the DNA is TGCCGACCTAGGACTGTGTGTGAGACCCAGTACTTC. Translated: CRPRTVCETQYF.